This T cell receptor (beta chain) stems from a study of radiotherapy plus CTLA-4 blockade in lung cancer. Study at large: Overall, 18% of patients showed an objective response, while roughly 28% attained disease control.

A word on this clone: Its antigen is currently unknown.

Trimming left V 7 bases short and J 6 bases short, with 13 bases between. This CDR3 has 13 residues. Germline assignment: CDR1 MDHEN and CDR2 SYDVKM. Study-wide findings and caveats: Following radiotherapy plus ipilimumab, tumor-derived TCR clones expanded in the blood. With interferon-beta, early dynamics of blood T cell clones were reported to best predict response.

Clones were sequenced by immunoSEQ multiplex PCR, and TCRdb holds only the in-frame ones, with some missing. The sample shows fewer than 50,000 clones, 65% to 90% of them seen only once. CTLA-4 blockade with ipilimumab, together with focal radiation, was given to patients with chemo-refractory metastatic non-small-cell lung cancer. The origin of this receptor is a human donor with non-small cell lung cancer whose response to radiotherapy plus ipilimumab could not be evaluated. The chain employs TRBV28 and TRBJ2-1; D uncertain. Sequences were derived from peripheral blood, sampled from a patient treated with radiotherapy plus ipilimumab. CDR3 region: CASKGFPGNEQFF. In DNA, the CDR3 is TGTGCCAGCAAAGGCTTCCCGGGCAATGAGCAGTTCTTC.